Presented here are 12 T cell receptor beta chains from one specimen sequenced in a study of T cell changes during pregnancy in multiple sclerosis. The repertoire was sequenced with immunoSEQ multiplex PCR; TCRdb's copy has only in-frame clones and lacks some. The sample has almost 20,000 clones; 80% to 90% are singletons. The source was CD8+ T cells from peripheral blood mononuclear cells, collected in the third trimester of pregnancy. These receptors were taken from a female donor in good health, enrolled as a control in a pregnancy study.

The chain is built from TRBV4-3 and TRBJ2-1; maybe TRBD2 (5 bases). V lost 5 bases and J lost 2, with 10 bases in between. The CDR3 is 14 amino acids. Germline V lookup: CDR1 LGHNA, CDR2 YSLEER. CDR3 sequence (DNA): TGCGCCAGCAGCTTCAGCGGCCCCTACAATGAGCAGTTCTTC. This gives the protein CASSFSGPYNEQFF.

J is TRBJ1-2 and V is TRBV7-6; D gene uncertain. CDR1 SGHVS and CDR2 FNYEAQ come from the germline V gene. The ends were cut back, 5 bases at V and 1 base at J, with 8 bases in the middle. The length of the CDR3 is 13 residues. CDR3 DNA sequence: TGTGCCAGCAGCGAAACAAGTAACTATGGCTACACCTTC. Amino acid sequence: CASSETSNYGYTF.

This rearrangement joins TRBV4-1 to TRBJ1-3; TRBD1 aligns across 7 bases. CDR1 and CDR2 (germline): MGHRA, YSYEKL. Unmatched junction bases numbered 16, after V lost 4 bases and J lost 4 bases. The CDR3 totals 18 residues. CDR3 amino acids: CASSRQDRARVEGNTIYF. For the CDR3, the DNA is TGCGCCAGCAGCCGACAAGACAGGGCCAGGGTTGAAGGAAACACCATATATTTT.

The chain carries TRBV7-9 and TRBJ2-7; 8 bases are shared with TRBD1. The V and J ends lost 4 bases and 3 bases, in that order; junction bases with no gene match: 8. In germline, CDR1 is SEHNR, CDR2 FQNEAQ (reference sequence). CDR3 length: 15 amino acids. The CDR3 here is CASSSPWDRYYEQYF. Here the CDR3 DNA reads TGTGCCAGCAGCTCCCCTTGGGACAGGTACTACGAGCAGTACTTC.

The chain employs TRBV29-1 and TRBJ2-1; TRBD1 matches at 8 bases. Germline V CDR1 and CDR2: SQVTM, ANQGSEA. The CDR3 runs to 13 residues. V was pared by 7 bases and J by 8 bases, with 10 bases of the junction left unmatched. As DNA, the CDR3 is TGCAGCGCCAAAGGGGACAGGCTCTATGAGCAGTTCTTC. Encoded protein: CSAKGDRLYEQFF.

There are a few counts of this clone. The same CDR3 can be traced to other DNA sequences in this sample. The V and J genes are TRBV7-8 and TRBJ1-2; 9 bases are shared with TRBD1. The CDR3 runs 14 residues. CDR1 is SGHVS, CDR2 FQNEAQ, per germline. V trimming: 1 base; J trimming: 3 bases; junction bases outside the gene matches: 0. The CDR3 bases are TGTGCCAGCAGCTTAGGGACAGGGGACTATGGCTACACCTTC. It specifies CASSLGTGDYGYTF.

The chain recombines TRBV6-5 with TRBJ2-2; TRBD1 agrees at 9 bases. This CDR3 is built from 15 residues. Germline V lookup: CDR1 MNHEY, CDR2 SVGAGI. The junction had 4 bases not matched to a gene; V was cut back by 5 bases and J by 3 bases. CDR3 nucleotides: TGTGCCAGCAGTAGTCGACAGGGGGACACCGGGGAGCTGTTTTTT. Its protein is CASSSRQGDTGELFF.

The rearrangement uses TRBV28 and TRBJ1-2; possible D gene TRBD1, 5 bases. V lost 3 bases and J 10 bases, leaving 9 bases between the germline ends. Germline CDR1 MDHEN, CDR2 SYDVKM. This CDR3 is 11 amino acids long. For the CDR3, the DNA is TGTGCCAGCAGTTTCTCGGGGGTCTACACCTTC. This encodes CASSFSGVYTF.

This chain connects TRBV5-6 to TRBJ2-5; TRBD2 agrees at 9 bases. Trimming cost V 0 bases and J 5 bases; bases outside gene matches: 5. The CDR3 is 15 residues long. Germline values: CDR1 SGHDT, CDR2 YYEEEE. CDR3 residues: CASSLALAGMETQYF. The CDR3 bases are TGTGCCAGCAGCTTGGCCCTAGCGGGGATGGAGACCCAGTACTTC.

The rearrangement uses TRBV7-9 and TRBJ2-3, with a tentative D call TRBD1 (5 bases). CDR1 is SEHNR and CDR2 is FQNEAQ in the germline V gene (reference sequence). With 4 bases removed from V and 3 bases from J, the gap between germline ends came to 17 bases. There are 16 residues in the CDR3. The CDR3 loop reads CASSSPQGIKTDTQYF. In nucleotides, the CDR3 is TGTGCCAGCAGCTCTCCCCAGGGAATTAAGACAGATACGCAGTATTTT.

CDR3 sequence: CASSTDRGGAYEQYF. CDR3 DNA: TGCGCCAGCAGCACGGACAGGGGGGGAGCCTACGAGCAGTACTTC. The V call is TRBV5-1, the J call TRBJ2-7; 10 bases agree with TRBD1. This CDR3 spans 15 amino acids. In germline, CDR1 is SGHRS, CDR2 YFSETQ. The V and J ends lost 4 bases and 2 bases, in that order; junction bases with no gene match: 6.

This clone has just one count. This chain links TRBV5-6 with TRBJ2-7, with TRBD2 matching over 13 bases. After removal of 2 bases from V and 0 bases from J, the junction contained 5 bases not matched to a gene. The CDR3 is 17 residues long. The germline V gene has CDR1 SGHDT and CDR2 YYEEEE. In DNA, the CDR3 is TGTGCCAGCAGCTTTTCAACTAGCGGGGGGGCCTCCTACGAGCAGTACTTC. Its translation is CASSFSTSGGASYEQYF.